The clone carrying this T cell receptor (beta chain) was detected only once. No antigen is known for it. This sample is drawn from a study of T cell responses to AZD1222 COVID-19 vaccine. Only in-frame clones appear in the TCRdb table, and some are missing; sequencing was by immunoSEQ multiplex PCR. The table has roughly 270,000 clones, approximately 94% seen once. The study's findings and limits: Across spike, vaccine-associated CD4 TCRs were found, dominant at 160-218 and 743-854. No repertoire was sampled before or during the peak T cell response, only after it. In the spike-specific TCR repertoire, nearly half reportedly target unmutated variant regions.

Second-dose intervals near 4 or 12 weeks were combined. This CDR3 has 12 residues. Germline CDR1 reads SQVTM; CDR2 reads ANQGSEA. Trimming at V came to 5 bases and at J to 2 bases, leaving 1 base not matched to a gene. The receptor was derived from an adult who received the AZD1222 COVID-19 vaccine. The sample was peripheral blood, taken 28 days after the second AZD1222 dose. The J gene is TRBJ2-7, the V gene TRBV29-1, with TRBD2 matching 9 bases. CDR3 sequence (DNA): TGCAGCGTTATAGCGGGAGCCTACGAGCAGTACTTC. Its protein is CSVIAGAYEQYF.